Shown below are 2 T cell receptor beta chains from a single sample sequenced in a study of OX40 agonist ivuxolimab in advanced cancers. Only in-frame clones appear in the TCRdb table, and some are missing; sequencing was by immunoSEQ multiplex PCR. The profile shows tens of thousands of clones, 65% to 90% of them singletons. The material sequenced was CD4+ or CD8+ T cells sorted from blood, taken in a trial of the OX40 agonist ivuxolimab. The receptors were gathered from an adult with an advanced solid tumor such as melanoma, head and neck, liver or kidney cancer.

This clone came up once. The chain combines TRBV7-9 with TRBJ1-2, with 9 bases identical to TRBD1. Germline CDR1 and CDR2: SEHNR and FQNEAQ (reference sequence). After removal of 2 bases from V and 6 bases from J, the junction contained 4 bases not matched to a gene. The CDR3 length is 14 residues. The chain's CDR3 is CASSLKGQGDGYTF. In DNA, the CDR3 is TGTGCCAGCAGCTTAAAGGGACAGGGCGATGGCTACACCTTC.

The table lists this clone with a count of one. The chain carries TRBV11-3 and TRBJ1-2; 7 bases align to TRBD1. The V segment lost 8 bases and the J segment 6 bases; nucleotides outside the gene matches: 9. Germline V gives CDR1 SGHNT, CDR2 YENEEA. The CDR3 is made up of 13 amino acids. In DNA form, the CDR3 reads TGTGCCAGCGGCGACAGGGCCGACAATGGCTACACCTTC. Translation: CASGDRADNGYTF. Drawing the rest from reference TRBV11-3 and TRBJ1-2, the complete variable domain is EAGVVQSPRYKIIEKKQPVAFWCNPISGHNTLYWYLQNLGQGPELLIRYENEEAVDDSQLPKDRFSAERLKGVDSTLKIQPAELGDSAVYLCASGDRADNGYTFGSGTRLTVV.